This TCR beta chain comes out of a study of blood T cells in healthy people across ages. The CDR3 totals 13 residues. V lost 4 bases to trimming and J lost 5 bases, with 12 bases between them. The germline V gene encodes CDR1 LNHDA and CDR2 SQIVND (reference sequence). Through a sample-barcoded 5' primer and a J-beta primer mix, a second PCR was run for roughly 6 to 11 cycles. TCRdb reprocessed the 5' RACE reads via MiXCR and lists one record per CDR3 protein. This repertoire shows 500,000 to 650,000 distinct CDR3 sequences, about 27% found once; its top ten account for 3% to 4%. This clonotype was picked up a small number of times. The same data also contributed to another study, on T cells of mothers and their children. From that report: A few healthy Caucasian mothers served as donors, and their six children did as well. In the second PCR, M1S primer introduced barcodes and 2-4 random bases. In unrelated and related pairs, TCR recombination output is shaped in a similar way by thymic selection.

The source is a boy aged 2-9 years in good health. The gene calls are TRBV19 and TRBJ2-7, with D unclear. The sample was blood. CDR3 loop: CASSTRVADEQYF. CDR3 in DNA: TGTGCCAGTAGTACACGGGTCGCAGACGAGCAGTACTTC. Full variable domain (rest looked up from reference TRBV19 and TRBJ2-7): DGGITQSPKYLFRKEGQNVTLSCEQNLNHDAMYWYRQDPGQGLRLIYYSQIVNDFQKGDIAEGYSVSREKKESFPLTVTSAQKNPTAFYLCASSTRVADEQYFGPGTRLTVT.